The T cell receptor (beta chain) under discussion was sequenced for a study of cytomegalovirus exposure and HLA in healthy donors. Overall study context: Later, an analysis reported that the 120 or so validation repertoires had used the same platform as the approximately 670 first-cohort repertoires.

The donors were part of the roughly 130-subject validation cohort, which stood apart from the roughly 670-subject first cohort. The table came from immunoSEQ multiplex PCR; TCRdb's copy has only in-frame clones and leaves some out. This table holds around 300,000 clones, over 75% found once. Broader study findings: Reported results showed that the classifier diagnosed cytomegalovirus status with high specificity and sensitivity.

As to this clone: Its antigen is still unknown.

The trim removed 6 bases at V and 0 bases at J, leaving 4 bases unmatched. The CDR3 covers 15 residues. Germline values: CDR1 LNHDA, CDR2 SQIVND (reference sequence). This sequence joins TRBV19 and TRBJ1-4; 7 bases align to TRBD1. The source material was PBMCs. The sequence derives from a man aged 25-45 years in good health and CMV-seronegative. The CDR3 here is CASRTGQTTNEKLFF. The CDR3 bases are TGTGCCAGTAGGACGGGACAGACAACTAATGAAAAACTGTTTTTT.